The clone carrying this T cell receptor beta chain has a handful of counts. No antigen is known for it. The data stem from a study of early T cells in non-severe SARS-CoV-2 infection. Study-wide context: The input, bulk RNA from unsorted whole blood, was sequenced, and chains were unpaired. Study-level points and caveats: Comparison of clonotypes with VDJdb favored anti-spike CD8 responses while missing private and CD4 specificities.

The library protocol tagged individual cDNA molecules with unique molecular identifiers. TCRdb independently ran MiXCR on the 5' RACE reads; one entry per CDR3 protein. The sample comprises 69,000 or so distinct CDR3 sequences, 4% to 6% of which are singletons, and under 4% rests with the top ten. The CDR3 contains 15 residues. Germline loops: CDR1 WNHNN, CDR2 SYGVQD (reference sequence). The V end was cut by 4 bases, the J end by 0 bases, with 10 bases between. The sample consisted of whole blood, taken at baseline. V is TRBV10-1 and J is TRBJ2-1; TRBD1 or TRBD2 may be the D gene (5 bases each). The source of this sequence is an adult who was a healthcare worker with PCR-confirmed SARS-CoV-2 infection or an uninfected control (not recorded which). The donor label of this sample is uncertain. The CDR3 nucleotides are TGCGCCAGCAGTGCTCCAGGGAGCTCCTACAATGAGCAGTTCTTC. Translation: CASSAPGSSYNEQFF.